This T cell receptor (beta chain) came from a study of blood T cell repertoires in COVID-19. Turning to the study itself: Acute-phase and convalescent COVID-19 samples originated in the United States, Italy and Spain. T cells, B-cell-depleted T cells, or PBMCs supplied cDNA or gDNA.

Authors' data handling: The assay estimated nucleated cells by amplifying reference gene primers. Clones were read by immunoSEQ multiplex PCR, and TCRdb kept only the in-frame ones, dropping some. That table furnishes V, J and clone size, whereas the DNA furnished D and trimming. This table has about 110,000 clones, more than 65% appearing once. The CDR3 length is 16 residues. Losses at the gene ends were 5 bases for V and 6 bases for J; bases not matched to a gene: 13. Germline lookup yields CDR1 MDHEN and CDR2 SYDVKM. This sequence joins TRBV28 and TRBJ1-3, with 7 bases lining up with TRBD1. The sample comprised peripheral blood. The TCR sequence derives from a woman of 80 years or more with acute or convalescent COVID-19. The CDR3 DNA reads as TGTGCCAGCAGTCAAGTGACAGGGACTCGCCTAAACACCATATATTTT. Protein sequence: CASSQVTGTRLNTIYF.